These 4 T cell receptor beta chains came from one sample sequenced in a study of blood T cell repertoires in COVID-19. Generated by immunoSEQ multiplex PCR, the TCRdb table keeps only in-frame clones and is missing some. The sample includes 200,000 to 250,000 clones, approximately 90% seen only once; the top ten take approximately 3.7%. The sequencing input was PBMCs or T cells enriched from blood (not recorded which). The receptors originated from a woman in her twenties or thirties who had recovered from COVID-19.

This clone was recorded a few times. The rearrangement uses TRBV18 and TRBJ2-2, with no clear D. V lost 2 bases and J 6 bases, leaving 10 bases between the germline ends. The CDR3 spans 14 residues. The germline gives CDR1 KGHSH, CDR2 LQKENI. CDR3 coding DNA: TGTGCCAGCTCACCAGGGCAGGTTCCCGGGGAGCTGTTTTTT. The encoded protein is CASSPGQVPGELFF.

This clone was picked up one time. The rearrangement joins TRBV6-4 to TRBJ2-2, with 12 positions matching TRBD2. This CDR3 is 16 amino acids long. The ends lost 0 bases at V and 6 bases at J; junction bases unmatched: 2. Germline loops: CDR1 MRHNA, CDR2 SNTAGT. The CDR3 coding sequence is TGTGCCAGCAGTGACTCGGCTAGCGGGAGGGCCGGGGAGCTGTTTTTT. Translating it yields CASSDSASGRAGELFF.

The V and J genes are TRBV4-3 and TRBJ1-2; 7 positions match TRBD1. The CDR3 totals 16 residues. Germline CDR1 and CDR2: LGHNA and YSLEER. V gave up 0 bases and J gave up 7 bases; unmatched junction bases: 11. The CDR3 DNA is TGCGCCAGCAGCCAAGATTATTTGCGACAGGGCGGTGGCTACACCTTC. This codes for CASSQDYLRQGGGYTF.

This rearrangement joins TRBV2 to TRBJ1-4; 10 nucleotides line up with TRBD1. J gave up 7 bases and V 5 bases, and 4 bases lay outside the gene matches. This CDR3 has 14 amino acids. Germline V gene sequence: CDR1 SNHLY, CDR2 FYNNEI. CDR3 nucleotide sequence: TGTGCCAGCAGTAGGGGGGACAGGGGTGAAAAACTGTTTTTT. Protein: CASSRGDRGEKLFF.